This T cell receptor (beta chain) came from a study of CD8+CD57+ T cells in acquired aplastic anemia. Study summary: Healthy donor CD4+ cell samples had a mean of around 10 million reads.

Overall study findings and caveats: Patients versus controls showed no significant CD8+ Simpson's diversity difference. Over 25 CD8+ CDR3 sequences occurred in both the patients and the controls.

According to the study, genomic DNA was the template for TCR beta VDJ and CDR3 profiling. TCRdb re-called the reads through MiXCR, storing one row per CDR3 protein. The sample lists just over 400,000 distinct CDR3 sequences; roughly 68% were seen once. Germline CDR1 and CDR2: SEHNR and FQNEAQ (reference sequence). The V segment lost 5 bases and the J segment 18 bases; nucleotides outside the gene matches: 19. CDR3 length: 15 residues. About this clonotype itself: Its target is not known.

This clonotype was sampled from a human donor in good health, serving as a control. The rearrangement uses TRBV7-9 and TRBJ1-6; 7 bases align to TRBD1. What was sequenced was sorted CD4+, CD8+, or CD8+CD57+ T cells (not recorded which) from PBMCs. CDR3 bases: TGTGCCAGCAGCGTGGAACAGGGGCAAAGCGGCTACACCCACTTT. This sequence encodes CASSVEQGQSGYTHF. Full variable domain (outside the CDR3, taken from reference TRBV7-9 and TRBJ1-6): DTGVSQNPRHKITKRGQNVTFRCDPISEHNRLYWYRQTLGQGPEFLTYFQNEAQLEKSRLLSDRFSAERPKGSFSTLEIQRTEQGDSAMYLCASSVEQGQSGYTHFGNGTRLTVT.